The source of this TCR beta chain is a study of T cells in Graves' hyperthyroidism and ophthalmopathy. This clonotype was recorded many times. The CDR3 runs to 14 residues. Trimming stripped 4 bases from V and 0 bases from J, with 13 bases between. Germline V gene lookup returns CDR1 SQVTM and CDR2 ANQGSEA. It was RNA transcripts that yielded the amplified TCR beta CDR3 regions. Carried out on the TCR CDR3, a first-round RT-PCR used the HTBI primer set. TCRdb re-called the multiplex PCR reads through MiXCR, storing one row per CDR3 protein. The repertoire includes 660,000 or so distinct CDR3 sequences, 45% of them detected once, and under 8.5% sits in the top ten.

The sample consisted of peripheral blood or thyroid tissue (not recorded which). This chain uses TRBV29-1 with TRBJ2-7; TRBD1 is a possible D gene (6 bases). This sequence was found in an adult man with Graves' disease, either hyperthyroidism or ophthalmopathy (not recorded which). This CDR3 reads CSVGVWTASYEQYF. As DNA, the CDR3 is TGCAGCGTTGGGGTCTGGACAGCCTCCTACGAGCAGTACTTC.